Described below is a single T cell receptor beta chain sequence and its context. The antigen is unknown. The 5'RACE method, run with constant-segment primers, produced TCR alpha and TCR beta cDNA libraries (carrying sample barcodes and UMIs). TCRdb fed the 5' RACE reads into MiXCR, producing one record per CDR3 protein. The table records over 150,000 distinct CDR3 sequences, about 22% of them present only once. This specimen belongs to a study of T-cell memory formation after mild COVID-19. The study's findings and limits: Clones that contracted from day 15 to 85 were balanced CD4/CD8, while later expanders leaned CD4+.

V was trimmed by 1 base and J by 6 bases, leaving 14 bases between them. The CDR3 covers 15 residues. Germline CDR1 is SGHVS and CDR2 is FQNEAQ. This receptor was identified in an adult woman who had mild COVID-19 (a few samples of this study predate the infection). Cell type and time point are not known. This chain connects TRBV7-8 to TRBJ2-3, with D unresolved. The sequencing input was PBMCs or a T cell subset sorted from them (not recorded which). CDR3: CASSLVLTLQDTQYF. The CDR3 DNA sequence: TGTGCCAGCAGCTTAGTACTAACACTCCAGGATACGCAGTATTTT.